This is a list of T cell receptor beta chains from one sample in a study of radiotherapy plus CTLA-4 blockade in lung cancer. Profiling relied on immunoSEQ multiplex PCR, and the TCRdb table lists in-frame clones only, not all of them. The data hold 45,000 to 55,000 clones, with 82% observed a single time. Sequenced here: peripheral blood, sampled from a patient treated with radiotherapy plus ipilimumab. The receptors stem from a human donor with non-small cell lung cancer who had stable disease on radiotherapy plus ipilimumab. CDR3s include the opening cysteine and the closing phenylalanine or tryptophan. The order of the fields is V gene, D gene, J gene, CDR3 protein, CDR3 DNA. D genes are given only for firm matches.

v_call: TRBV4-1
d_call: NA
j_call: TRBJ2-2
cdr3_aa: CASSQGLWRKDLDTGELFF
cdr3_nt: TGCGCCAGCAGCCAAGGACTTTGGCGCAAGGATCTAGACACCGGGGAGCTGTTTTTT

v_call: TRBV19
d_call: TRBD1
j_call: TRBJ2-5
cdr3_aa: CATRTGGRETQYF
cdr3_nt: TGTGCCACTCGGACAGGGGGCCGGGAGACCCAGTACTTC

v_call: TRBV5-1
d_call: NA
j_call: TRBJ1-3
cdr3_aa: CASSLDGVSGNTIYF
cdr3_nt: TGCGCCAGCAGCTTGGACGGGGTCTCTGGAAACACCATATATTTT

v_call: TRBV25-1
d_call: TRBD1
j_call: TRBJ1-3
cdr3_aa: CASSLTGGSGNTIYF
cdr3_nt: TGTGCCAGCAGTCTAACAGGGGGCTCTGGAAACACCATATATTTT

v_call: TRBV7-2
d_call: NA
j_call: TRBJ2-5
cdr3_aa: CASSGPGPRAQYF
cdr3_nt: TGTGCCAGCAGTGGACCGGGCCCGAGGGCCCAGTACTTC

v_call: TRBV7-9
d_call: TRBD2
j_call: TRBJ2-1
cdr3_aa: CASSSETSGIYNEQFF
cdr3_nt: TGTGCCAGCAGCTCCGAGACTAGCGGGATCTACAATGAGCAGTTCTTC

v_call: TRBV2
d_call: TRBD2
j_call: TRBJ2-7
cdr3_aa: CASSVGLAGVSLAYEQYF
cdr3_nt: TGTGCCAGCAGTGTGGGACTAGCGGGAGTCTCCCTGGCCTACGAGCAGTACTTC

v_call: TRBV19
d_call: NA
j_call: TRBJ1-2
cdr3_aa: CASRPFRENPNYGYTF
cdr3_nt: TGTGCCAGTAGACCCTTCCGGGAGAACCCTAACTATGGCTACACCTTC

v_call: TRBV4-1
d_call: TRBD2
j_call: TRBJ2-3
cdr3_aa: CASSLEGLGTDTQYF
cdr3_nt: TGCGCCAGCAGCCTCGAGGGACTAGGCACAGATACGCAGTATTTT

v_call: TRBV7-9
d_call: TRBD1
j_call: TRBJ1-5
cdr3_aa: CASSTQGGGQPQHF
cdr3_nt: TGTGCCAGCAGCACCCAGGGGGGAGGTCAGCCCCAGCATTTT